Below are 32 T cell receptor beta chains sequenced from a single sample in a study of cytomegalovirus exposure and HLA in healthy donors. PCR used 60 Vbeta primers and 13 Jbeta primers. The protocol was immunoSEQ multiplex PCR, while the TCRdb copy is restricted to in-frame clones and leaves out a portion. The sample consists of under 200,000 clones, around nine tenths of them appearing once. The sample consisted of PBMCs. The receptors stem from a woman younger than 35 in good health and CMV-seronegative.

This chain uses TRBV6-5 with TRBJ2-2; TRBD2 aligns across 7 bases. V was clipped by 8 bases and J by 5 bases; unmatched bases: 8. From germline, CDR1 is MNHEY and CDR2 SVGAGI. This CDR3 is built from 14 residues. The DNA for the CDR3 is TGTGCCAGCGGCCTAGCGGAGAGGACCGGGGAGCTGTTTTTT. Residues: CASGLAERTGELFF.

The chain recombines TRBV7-6 with TRBJ1-3, with D possibly matching TRBD1 (6 bases). The CDR3 spans 16 residues. Trimming removed 2 bases from V and 0 bases from J, with 11 bases in between. Germline CDR1 reads SGHVS; CDR2 reads FNYEAQ. The DNA of the CDR3 is TGTGCCAGCAGCTTAAGGGGGATCACCTCTGGAAACACCATATATTTT. It codes for CASSLRGITSGNTIYF.

This sequence joins TRBV10-1 and TRBJ2-3; D might be TRBD2 (6 bases). The CDR3 spans 17 residues. Trimming took 2 bases from V and 1 from J, leaving 16 bases between them. Germline lookup yields CDR1 WNHNN and CDR2 SYGVQD (reference sequence). In DNA, the CDR3 is TGCGCCAGCAGTGAGGCGGTCTGGACGGGAGGCACAGATACGCAGTATTTT. This sequence encodes CASSEAVWTGGTDTQYF.

The chain links TRBV27 to TRBJ1-5; TRBD1 might be the D (5 bases). Trimming shortened V by 5 bases and J by 4 bases, and 18 bases separated the two germline ends. CDR3 length: 16 residues. Germline-derived CDR1 and CDR2 are MNHEY and SMNVEV (reference sequence). CDR3 sequence: CASSPIVGGGNQPQHF. The CDR3 coding sequence is TGTGCCAGCAGTCCCATCGTGGGGGGTGGAAATCAGCCCCAGCATTTT.

J is TRBJ1-5 and V is TRBV6-6, with D uncertain. CDR3 length: 16 amino acids. CDR1 and CDR2 (germline): MNHNY, SVGAGI (reference sequence). The V gene lost 6 bases and the J gene lost 1 base, with 16 bases spanning the gap. The CDR3 loop is CASRGTRPGSNQPQHF. CDR3 nucleotide sequence: TGTGCCAGCAGGGGTACTAGGCCCGGGAGCAATCAGCCCCAGCATTTT.

The chain has TRBV6-1 and TRBJ1-5; D is undetermined. The CDR3 is 16 residues long. The V end lost 0 bases, the J end lost 0 bases, and 9 bases lay between the germline ends. Germline V CDR1 and CDR2: MNHNS, SASEGT. The CDR3 DNA reads as TGTGCCAGCAGTGAAGCAACCTACTATAGCAATCAGCCCCAGCATTTT. It yields the protein CASSEATYYSNQPQHF.

Concerning this clone: One end of the junction does not line up with germline, which may come from a read error. The chain links TRBV10-3 to TRBJ1-5; 7 bases align to TRBD1. There are 13 residues in the CDR3. CDR1 ENHRY and CDR2 SYGVKD come from the germline V gene. CDR3 in DNA: TGTGCCATCAATGAGGGGGCGGGACAGCCCCAGCATTTT. This translates into CAINEGAGQPQHF.

This chain connects TRBV7-2 to TRBJ2-3, with 9 positions matching TRBD2. The CDR3 extends over 18 amino acids. Germline CDR1 and CDR2: SGHTA and FQGNSA. V trimming: 4 bases; J trimming: 6 bases; junction bases outside the gene matches: 17. CDR3 DNA: TGTGCCAGCAGCTCAACAGTTGGGGGGGGACTAGCTTCCGATACGCAGTATTTT. Amino acids: CASSSTVGGGLASDTQYF.

The table lists this clone with a few counts. The chain couples TRBV4-1 to TRBJ1-3; 9 bases align to TRBD1. Trimming at V came to 1 base and at J to 0 bases, leaving 10 bases not matched to a gene. Germline V CDR1 and CDR2: MGHRA, YSYEKL. This CDR3 has 19 amino acids. Here the CDR3 reads CASSQGFATGGTSGNTIYF. DNA for the CDR3: TGCGCCAGCAGCCAAGGATTCGCGACAGGGGGAACCTCTGGAAACACCATATATTTT.

The gene calls are TRBV9 and TRBJ1-1; tentatively, D is TRBD1 (6 bases). The germline V and J ends were trimmed by 0 bases and 3 bases, with 15 bases remaining between them. Germline values: CDR1 SGDLS, CDR2 YYNGEE. This CDR3 has 16 residues. The CDR3 loop reads CASSVDPSQGHTEAFF. As DNA, the CDR3 is TGTGCCAGCAGCGTAGACCCCTCACAGGGTCACACTGAAGCTTTCTTT.

The chain recombines TRBV7-6 with TRBJ1-5; D is possibly TRBD1 (6 bases). Germline CDR1 and CDR2: SGHVS and FNYEAQ. V shed 3 bases and J shed 6 bases, with 9 bases lying between them. The CDR3 runs 13 residues. The CDR3 loop is CASSFGGAQPQHF. CDR3 DNA: TGTGCCAGCAGCTTCGGGGGGGCTCAGCCCCAGCATTTT.

This rearrangement joins TRBV29-1 to TRBJ2-1, with a possible D match to TRBD1 (5 bases). CDR1 and CDR2 (germline): SQVTM, ANQGSEA. This CDR3 comprises 13 residues. Trimming removed 4 bases at V and 3 bases at J, with 10 bases between. This CDR3 is CSVAPRVYNEQFF. The CDR3 region has the DNA TGCAGCGTTGCGCCCAGGGTCTACAATGAGCAGTTCTTC.

The rearrangement uses TRBV2 and TRBJ2-5, with D possibly being TRBD2 (6 bases). V was shortened by 7 bases and J by 9 bases, with 12 bases between the two germline ends. Germline CDR1 SNHLY, CDR2 FYNNEI. CDR3 length: 11 amino acids. The CDR3, as DNA: TGTGCCAGCACCTCGGGGGTATCCCAGTACTTC. As protein: CASTSGVSQYF.

This sequence joins TRBV7-6 and TRBJ2-7; 7 positions match TRBD2. J was trimmed by 2 bases and V by 5 bases; bases with no gene match: 12. This CDR3 contains 16 residues. The V gene's germline CDR1 is SGHVS and CDR2 FNYEAQ. CDR3 sequence reads: CASSPFEGGVAYEQYF. The CDR3 bases are TGTGCCAGCAGCCCTTTCGAGGGAGGGGTCGCCTACGAGCAGTACTTC.

This rearrangement joins TRBV28 to TRBJ2-1, with TRBD1 as a possible D gene (5 bases). Germline V lookup: CDR1 MDHEN, CDR2 SYDVKM. V was shortened by 5 bases and J by 10 bases, with 18 bases between the two germline ends. This CDR3 has 14 amino acids. The CDR3 here is CASSPPFDRLEQFF. For the CDR3, the DNA is TGTGCCAGCAGTCCCCCATTTGACAGATTAGAGCAGTTCTTC.

The chain couples TRBV11-1 to TRBJ2-1; 9 bases agree with TRBD1. In germline, CDR1 is SGHAT, CDR2 FQDESV (reference sequence). This CDR3 is 15 amino acids long. V shed 5 bases, J shed 2 bases, and the junction held 4 bases outside the gene matches. The CDR3 here is CASSPGQGPYNEQFF. Here the CDR3 DNA reads TGTGCCAGCAGCCCTGGACAGGGGCCCTACAATGAGCAGTTCTTC.

The chain combines TRBV6-1 with TRBJ1-2; 7 nucleotides align to TRBD1. V was pared by 5 bases and J by 4 bases, with 10 bases of the junction left unmatched. CDR1 and CDR2 (germline): MNHNS, SASEGT. The CDR3 sequence is 15 residues long. CDR3 residues: CASSSRQGPSYGYTF. CDR3 nucleotide sequence: TGTGCCAGCAGTTCAAGACAGGGCCCGAGCTATGGCTACACCTTC.

This rearrangement joins TRBV2 to TRBJ1-3, with a tentative D call TRBD1 (6 bases). This CDR3 has 15 amino acids. Per the germline V gene, CDR1 is SNHLY and CDR2 is FYNNEI. V was cut by 5 bases and J by 1 base, with 12 bases left in between. CDR3: CASSKQGLSGNTIYF. The DNA for the CDR3 is TGTGCCAGCAGTAAACAGGGCCTATCTGGAAACACCATATATTTT.

The chain carries TRBV7-2 and TRBJ2-3; 12 nucleotides match TRBD2. Germline loops: CDR1 SGHTA, CDR2 FQGNSA. The CDR3 loop spans 15 amino acids. V lost 4 bases and J lost 4; bases outside the gene matches: 3. Here the CDR3 reads CASSSGLAGPDTQYF. CDR3 nucleotides: TGTGCCAGCAGCTCCGGACTAGCGGGACCAGATACGCAGTATTTT.

The V gene is TRBV12-5, the J gene TRBJ2-6; TRBD1 aligns across 11 bases. Germline assignment: CDR1 LGHNT and CDR2 FRNRAP. V dropped 4 bases and J dropped 0; count of bases not matched to a gene: 8. The CDR3 has 19 amino acids. CDR3 protein: CASGSGWGTGGSGANVLTF. The CDR3 DNA reads as TGTGCTAGTGGTTCTGGGTGGGGGACAGGGGGCTCTGGGGCCAACGTCCTGACTTTC. Complete variable domain (other parts from reference TRBV12-5 and TRBJ2-6): DARVTQTPRHKVTEMGQEVTMRCQPILGHNTVFWYRQTMMQGLELLAYFRNRAPLDDSGMPKDRFSAEMPDATLATLKIQPSEPRDSAVYFCASGSGWGTGGSGANVLTFGAGSRLTVL.

V gene TRBV6-5 combines with J gene TRBJ2-5, with 12 positions matching TRBD2. This CDR3 spans 14 amino acids. V was pared by 2 bases and J by 9 bases, with 4 bases of the junction left unmatched. Per the germline V gene, CDR1 is MNHEY and CDR2 is SVGAGI. DNA for the CDR3: TGTGCCAGCAGTTACGGCCTAGCGGGGGGGGCCCAGTACTTC. Residues: CASSYGLAGGAQYF.

This sequence joins TRBV5-1 and TRBJ2-1, with D uncertain. Trimming removed 3 bases from V and 4 bases from J, with 8 bases in between. The germline V gene encodes CDR1 SGHRS and CDR2 YFSETQ. This CDR3 region has 13 residues. CDR3 residues: CASSSEAYNEQFF. CDR3 sequence (DNA): TGCGCCAGCAGCTCAGAGGCTTACAATGAGCAGTTCTTC.

V and J are TRBV5-1 and TRBJ2-1; 7 bases match TRBD2. V dropped 5 bases and J dropped 0; count of bases not matched to a gene: 2. This CDR3 spans 14 amino acids. Germline assignment: CDR1 SGHRS and CDR2 YFSETQ. The DNA of the CDR3 is TGCGCCAGCAGGAGACTAGCCTCCTACAATGAGCAGTTCTTC. Its translation is CASRRLASYNEQFF.

The V call is TRBV5-1, the J call TRBJ1-2, with 9 positions matching TRBD1. From germline, CDR1 is SGHRS and CDR2 YFSETQ. This CDR3 has 14 amino acids. Losses at the gene ends were 2 bases for V and 6 bases for J; bases not matched to a gene: 5. The CDR3 region is CASSFGGQGDGYTF. In DNA, the CDR3 is TGCGCCAGCAGCTTTGGGGGACAGGGAGATGGCTACACCTTC.

With regard to this clone: Germline and junction disagree at one end, which may indicate a read error. J is TRBJ2-3 and V is TRBV30, with D maybe TRBD1 (5 bases). The CDR3 covers 15 residues. Germline assignment: CDR1 GTSNPN and CDR2 SVGIG (reference sequence). The CDR3 DNA is TGTGCCCGGAGTAAAGGGGCCAGGGGCACAGATACGCAGTATTTT. Protein sequence: CARSKGARGTDTQYF.

This chain connects TRBV30 to TRBJ2-5, with D perhaps TRBD1 (5 bases). The J call may not be correct, given that the DNA end is closer to TRBJ2-7. Per germline, CDR1 GTSNPN and CDR2 SVGIG (reference sequence). The CDR3 consists of 13 residues. In DNA form, the CDR3 reads TGTGCCTGGAGTGTATGGGGCGAGAACGAGCAGTACTTC. The encoded protein is CAWSVWGENEQYF.

The chain joins TRBV20-1 to TRBJ1-2; no firm D call. Trimming took 7 bases from V and 1 from J, leaving 7 bases between them. Germline CDR1 is DFQATT and CDR2 is SNEGSKA (reference sequence). The CDR3 is 11 amino acids. The CDR3 loop is CSVRDNYGYTF. For the CDR3, the DNA is TGCAGTGTTCGGGATAACTATGGCTACACCTTC.

The rearrangement links TRBV19 to TRBJ2-3; 9 positions match TRBD2. Germline V gene sequence: CDR1 LNHDA, CDR2 SQIVND (reference sequence). V lost 1 base and J lost 2; bases outside the gene matches: 1. CDR3 size: 15 residues. Written as DNA, the CDR3 is TGTGCCAGTAGTATAGTAGCGGGAGTCACAGATACGCAGTATTTT. Translated, it gives CASSIVAGVTDTQYF.

Note on this clone: Compared with germline, one end of the junction differs, possibly owing to a read error. CDR3 in DNA: TGTTCCAGCAGCTTAGTGGAGAAAACAACTAATGAAAAACTGTTTTTT. It translates to CSSSLVEKTTNEKLFF. The chain uses TRBV7-9 and TRBJ1-4; D remains ambiguous. CDR1 is SEHNR and CDR2 is FQNEAQ in the germline V gene (reference sequence). This CDR3 is 16 amino acids long.

The chain joins TRBV2 to TRBJ2-2, with TRBD1 identical over 9 bases. The CDR3 covers 13 residues. Germline V CDR1 and CDR2: SNHLY, FYNNEI. V dropped 6 bases and J dropped 9; count of bases not matched to a gene: 5. CDR3 region: CASSVQGARELFF. Here the CDR3 DNA reads TGTGCCAGCAGCGTACAGGGGGCTAGGGAGCTGTTTTTT.

The chain carries TRBV4-2 and TRBJ1-5; the D gene is possibly TRBD1 (5 bases). The length of the CDR3 is 13 residues. Germline CDR1 reads LGHNA; CDR2 reads YNFKEQ. Trimming cost V 5 bases and J 7 bases, with 12 bases left between them. The CDR3 nucleotides are TGTGCCAGCAGCGGGGGGATCACCCAGCCCCAGCATTTT. Protein product: CASSGGITQPQHF.

This chain joins TRBV27 and TRBJ1-6; 9 bases agree with TRBD1. V lost 2 bases, J lost 8 bases, and 1 base stayed unmatched. CDR1 is MNHEY, CDR2 SMNVEV, per germline (reference sequence). The CDR3 length is 14 residues. The CDR3: CASSLDRGYSPLHF. The CDR3 DNA sequence: TGTGCCAGCAGTTTAGACAGGGGGTATTCACCCCTCCACTTT.